This T cell receptor (beta chain) is from a study of regulatory T cells in long-lasting Graves disease. General study findings and limits: Newly diagnosed Graves' patients had higher TCR diversity than persistent ones. Thyroid tissue went unexamined; only peripheral blood was analyzed. TRBV28, TRBJ1-2 and TRBJ2-5 were favored in persistent disease.

The V gene lost 1 base and the J gene lost 14 bases, with 12 bases spanning the gap. Germline V gives CDR1 LGHDT, CDR2 YNNKEL (reference sequence). The CDR3 spans 13 residues. As regards this clonotype: The antigen remains unidentified.

Through Arm-PCR of CDR3 regions and iRepertoire HTBI primers, TCR beta libraries were built. Each CDR3 protein gets one entry after TCRdb re-called the multiplex PCR reads with MiXCR. The data hold 620,000 or so distinct CDR3 sequences, with 15% to 20% observed a single time. The time point is: newly diagnosed GD, antithyroid drugs for less than 3 months. After RNA was extracted from PBMCs, the TCR library was made from it. The same sample was also used in a study of T cells in Graves' hyperthyroidism and ophthalmopathy.

This sequence originates from a woman aged 30 to 39 with Graves disease. The chain combines TRBV3-1 with TRBJ1-6, with D unresolved. The sequencing used peripheral blood mononuclear cells (PBMCs), collected at new diagnosis, from a patient treated with antithyroid drugs. CDR3 nucleotide sequence: TGTGCCAGCAGCCAAGGACTCTCCGTAACCCTCCACTTT. Translating it yields CASSQGLSVTLHF.